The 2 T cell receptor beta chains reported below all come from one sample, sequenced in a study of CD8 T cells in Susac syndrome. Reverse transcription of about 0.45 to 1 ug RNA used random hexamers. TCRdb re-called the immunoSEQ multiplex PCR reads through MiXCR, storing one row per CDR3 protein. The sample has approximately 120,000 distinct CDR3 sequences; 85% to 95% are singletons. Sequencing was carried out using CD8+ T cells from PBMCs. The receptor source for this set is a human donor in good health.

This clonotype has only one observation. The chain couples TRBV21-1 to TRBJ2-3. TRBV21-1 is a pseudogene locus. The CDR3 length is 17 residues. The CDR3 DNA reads TGTGCCAGCAGCTGGAAGGCAGAGCAATCTGGCACAGATACGCAGTATTTT. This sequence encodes CASSWKAEQSGTDTQYF.

The CDR3 protein is CASSYSSKDTQYF. CDR3 nucleotides: TGTGCCAGCAGTTACTCTTCCAAAGATACGCAGTATTTT. V usage is TRBV6-5 and J usage is TRBJ2-3, with D unclear. Trimming left V 0 bases short and J 5 bases short, with 6 bases between. Germline CDR1 MNHEY, CDR2 SVGAGI. This CDR3 is 13 amino acids long.